This paragraph covers one T cell receptor beta chain sequence. The sample originates from a study of blood T cell repertoires in COVID-19. Study context: The cDNA or gDNA used as material had been derived from T cells, B-cell-depleted T cells, or PBMCs.

Trimming cost V 4 bases and J 4 bases, with 11 bases left between them. This CDR3 contains 13 residues. The germline gives CDR1 LGHNT, CDR2 FRNRAP. How the authors handled the data: Scientists estimated how many nucleated cells there were by amplifying reference gene primers. Produced via immunoSEQ multiplex PCR; TCRdb's table is partial and in-frame only. Clonal size and the V and J genes are those of that table, whereas D and trimming came from the DNA. The table lists about 200,000 clones, about nine tenths of them singletons. Recruits, aged about 18 to 95 years, lived in under 25 US areas. In Cohort 3, a recovered donor had either two negative PCRs, clearance, or symptom resolution.

The V and J genes are TRBV12-5 and TRBJ2-7; D not resolved. The sample consisted of PBMCs or T cells enriched from blood (not recorded which). The receptor comes from a woman in her thirties who had recovered from COVID-19. The CDR3 DNA follows: TGTGCTAGTGGTTCCCTAATCGAATACGAGCAGTACTTC. It specifies CASGSLIEYEQYF.